A selection of T cell receptor beta chains follows, all from one sample in a study of T-cell memory formation after mild COVID-19. MiXCR was run by TCRdb on the 5' RACE reads, yielding one entry per CDR3 protein. The sample lists around 99,000 distinct CDR3 sequences; roughly 14% were seen once. Material: PBMCs or a T cell subset sorted from them (not recorded which). These receptor sequences come from a man aged 18 to 35 who had mild COVID-19 (a few samples of this study predate the infection). Cell type and time point are not known. Each CDR3 is given with its conserved first and last residue. D genes are given only for firm matches. Some rows have no size entry. The others give once, few or many, or a class for an expanded clone.

V gene: TRBV27; clone size: NA; D gene: NA; J gene: TRBJ1-5; CDR3 protein: CASSVGGSNQPQHF; CDR3 DNA: TGTGCCAGCAGCGTCGGGGGGAGCAATCAGCCCCAGCATTTT
V gene: TRBV29-1; clone size: NA; D gene: NA; J gene: TRBJ2-1; CDR3 protein: CSHCTTGYNEQFF; CDR3 DNA: TGCAGCCATTGTACAACCGGCTACAATGAGCAGTTCTTC
V gene: TRBV4-1; clone size: few; D gene: TRBD1; J gene: TRBJ2-5; CDR3 protein: CASSLGQGQETQYF; CDR3 DNA: TGCGCCAGCAGCCTTGGACAGGGACAAGAGACCCAGTACTTC
V gene: TRBV6-5; clone size: NA; D gene: TRBD2; J gene: TRBJ2-3; CDR3 protein: CASRAWERGGWDTQYF; CDR3 DNA: TGTGCCAGCAGGGCTTGGGAGCGGGGGGGCTGGGATACGCAGTATTTT
V gene: TRBV4-1; clone size: few; D gene: NA; J gene: TRBJ1-1; CDR3 protein: CASSQGAGGFDTEAFF; CDR3 DNA: TGCGCCAGCAGCCAAGGGGCGGGTGGGTTCGACACTGAAGCTTTCTTT
V gene: TRBV5-5; clone size: few; D gene: NA; J gene: TRBJ2-7; CDR3 protein: CASSAYGVVHEQYF; CDR3 DNA: TGTGCCAGCAGCGCCTACGGGGTAGTCCACGAGCAGTACTTC
V gene: TRBV27; clone size: few; D gene: NA; J gene: TRBJ2-6; CDR3 protein: CASSLVSVTGANVLTF; CDR3 DNA: TGTGCCAGCAGTTTAGTCTCAGTCACTGGGGCCAACGTCCTGACTTTC
V gene: TRBV6-1; clone size: NA; D gene: NA; J gene: TRBJ2-5; CDR3 protein: CASRIGGGPEDTQYF; CDR3 DNA: TGTGCCAGCAGGATCGGGGGTGGGCCAGAAGACACCCAGTACTTC
V gene: TRBV7-9; clone size: NA; D gene: NA; J gene: TRBJ1-5; CDR3 protein: CASSPSNQPQHF; CDR3 DNA: TGTGCCAGCAGCCCATCCAATCAGCCCCAGCATTTT
V gene: TRBV5-6; clone size: many; D gene: NA; J gene: TRBJ2-1; CDR3 protein: CASSLMVGGYYNEQFF; CDR3 DNA: TGTGCCAGCAGCCTCATGGTTGGGGGGTATTACAATGAGCAGTTCTTC
V gene: TRBV6-2/TRBV6-3; clone size: NA; D gene: NA; J gene: TRBJ2-5; CDR3 protein: CASSYSRIQETQYF; CDR3 DNA: TGTGCCAGCAGTTACTCACGGATTCAAGAGACCCAGTACTTC
V gene: TRBV12-3/TRBV12-4; clone size: few; D gene: NA; J gene: TRBJ1-2; CDR3 protein: CASSFVASGYTF; CDR3 DNA: TGTGCCAGCAGTTTCGTGGCCTCGGGCTACACCTTC
V gene: TRBV10-2; clone size: few; D gene: NA; J gene: TRBJ2-5; CDR3 protein: CATSSQETQYF; CDR3 DNA: TGCGCCACCAGTAGCCAAGAGACCCAGTACTTC
V gene: TRBV4-1; clone size: NA; D gene: NA; J gene: TRBJ1-1; CDR3 protein: CASSPPTGPEAFF; CDR3 DNA: TGCGCCAGCAGCCCCCCCACAGGCCCTGAAGCTTTCTTT
V gene: TRBV6-2/TRBV6-3; clone size: NA; D gene: NA; J gene: TRBJ2-7; CDR3 protein: CASSYSTSWAVYEQYF; CDR3 DNA: TGTGCCAGCAGTTACTCGACGTCTTGGGCAGTCTACGAGCAGTACTTC
V gene: TRBV6-5; clone size: NA; D gene: NA; J gene: TRBJ1-4; CDR3 protein: CASSYGATANEKLFF; CDR3 DNA: TGTGCCAGCAGTTACGGGGCGACCGCTAATGAAAAACTGTTTTTT
V gene: TRBV20-1; clone size: many; D gene: NA; J gene: TRBJ2-1; CDR3 protein: CSARGSRQAYNEQFF; CDR3 DNA: TGCAGTGCTAGAGGGTCTCGGCAGGCCTACAATGAGCAGTTCTTC
V gene: TRBV6-5; clone size: NA; D gene: NA; J gene: TRBJ1-1; CDR3 protein: CASSYRYGNTEAFF; CDR3 DNA: TGTGCCAGCAGTTATAGATACGGGAACACTGAAGCTTTCTTT
V gene: TRBV6-5; clone size: NA; D gene: NA; J gene: TRBJ2-7; CDR3 protein: CASSYRVLNYEQYF; CDR3 DNA: TGTGCCAGCAGTTACAGGGTTCTTAACTACGAGCAGTACTTC
V gene: TRBV20-1; clone size: few; D gene: NA; J gene: TRBJ2-4; CDR3 protein: CSASGLNIQYF; CDR3 DNA: TGCAGTGCTAGCGGGCTAAACATTCAGTACTTC
V gene: TRBV7-8; clone size: NA; D gene: TRBD1; J gene: TRBJ2-1; CDR3 protein: CASTVDRVPLYNEQFF; CDR3 DNA: TGTGCCAGCACTGTTGACAGGGTCCCTCTCTACAATGAGCAGTTCTTC
V gene: TRBV28; clone size: NA; D gene: TRBD1; J gene: TRBJ1-1; CDR3 protein: CASSFDRGWSGTEAFF; CDR3 DNA: TGTGCCAGCAGTTTTGACAGGGGGTGGTCGGGAACTGAAGCTTTCTTT
V gene: TRBV4-1; clone size: many; D gene: NA; J gene: TRBJ2-3; CDR3 protein: CASSPLGEDTDTQYF; CDR3 DNA: TGCGCCAGCAGTCCTTTGGGGGAGGACACAGATACGCAGTATTTT
V gene: TRBV5-1; clone size: NA; D gene: TRBD2; J gene: TRBJ2-3; CDR3 protein: CASKGAGPTDTQYF; CDR3 DNA: TGCGCCAGCAAGGGAGCGGGGCCGACAGATACGCAGTATTTT
V gene: TRBV27; clone size: few; D gene: NA; J gene: TRBJ2-3; CDR3 protein: CASSYFFTDTQYF; CDR3 DNA: TGTGCCAGCAGTTACTTCTTCACAGATACGCAGTATTTT
V gene: TRBV6-4; clone size: many; D gene: NA; J gene: TRBJ2-1; CDR3 protein: CASSDGTDPYNEQFF; CDR3 DNA: TGTGCCAGCAGTGACGGCACGGACCCCTACAATGAGCAGTTCTTC